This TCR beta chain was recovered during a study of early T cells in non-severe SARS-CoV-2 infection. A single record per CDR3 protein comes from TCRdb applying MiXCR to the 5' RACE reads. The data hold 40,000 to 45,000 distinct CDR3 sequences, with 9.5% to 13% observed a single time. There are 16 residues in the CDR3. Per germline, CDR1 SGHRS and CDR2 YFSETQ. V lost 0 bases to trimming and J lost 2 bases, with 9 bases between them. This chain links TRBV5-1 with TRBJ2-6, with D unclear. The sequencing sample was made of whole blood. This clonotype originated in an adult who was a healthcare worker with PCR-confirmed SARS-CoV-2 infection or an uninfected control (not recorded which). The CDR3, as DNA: TGCGCCAGCAGCTTGGGGATAAAGGCTGGGGCCAACGTCCTGACTTTC. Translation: CASSLGIKAGANVLTF. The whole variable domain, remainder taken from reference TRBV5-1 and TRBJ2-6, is KAGVTQTPRYLIKTRGQQVTLSCSPISGHRSVSWYQQTPGQGLQFLFEYFSETQRNKGNFPGRFSGRQFSNSRSEMNVSTLELGDSALYLCASSLGIKAGANVLTFGAGSRLTVL.